This T cell receptor beta chain stems from a study of T cell responses to AZD1222 COVID-19 vaccine. The ends lost 2 bases at V and 4 bases at J; junction bases unmatched: 6. The CDR3 totals 15 residues. Germline assignment: CDR1 SNHLY and CDR2 FYNNEI. Profiling relied on immunoSEQ multiplex PCR, and the TCRdb table lists in-frame clones only, not all of them. The table lists more than 110,000 clones. As for this clone: No antigen is known for it.

Whole-study findings and limits: Without day 14 samples, only post-peak T cell repertoires were studied. Clonal diversity was possibly underestimated, and the donors were mostly white British, with more females. Compared with day 0, the breadth and depth of the Spike-specific TCR repertoire rose significantly after two doses of AZD1222.

The chain couples TRBV2 to TRBJ1-2; 8 nucleotides align to TRBD1. Specimen: peripheral blood. The clonotype was recovered from an adult in good health. The CDR3 DNA reads as TGTGCCAGCAGTGAAACGACAGGGGCGACCTATGGCTACACCTTC. It codes for CASSETTGATYGYTF.